This T cell receptor (beta chain) is drawn from a study of T cell responses to AZD1222 COVID-19 vaccine. CDR1 and CDR2 (germline): SEHNR, FQNEAQ (reference sequence). V shed 5 bases and J shed 1 base, with 20 bases lying between them. The length of the CDR3 is 17 residues. The protocol was immunoSEQ multiplex PCR, while the TCRdb copy is restricted to in-frame clones and leaves out a portion. The profile shows 85,000 to 90,000 clones, approximately 89% of them singletons. The V gene is TRBV7-9, the J gene TRBJ1-1, with D uncertain. The input for sequencing was peripheral blood, taken on day 0 of AZD1222 vaccination. This receptor was identified in an adult in good health. CDR3 amino acids: CASSSLALRLQNTEAFF. CDR3 nucleotide sequence: TGTGCCAGCAGCAGCTTAGCCCTTCGTCTGCAGAACACTGAAGCTTTCTTT.